This T cell receptor (beta chain) stems from a study of PD-1 blockade in mismatch repair-deficient tumors. Study context: All were previously treated, progressing patients with over 9 mismatch repair-deficient cancer types.

Germline V gene data show CDR1 as SGHRS and CDR2 as YFSETQ. The CDR3 consists of 15 residues. V was cut by 0 bases and J by 4 bases, with 13 bases left in between. PCR or immunohistochemistry showed mismatch repair deficiency in every enrolled patient. Here immunoSEQ multiplex PCR was the method, and the copy in TCRdb shows in-frame clones only, minus some. The profile shows some 130,000 clones, 88% of them singletons. The clonotype originates from an adult with mismatch repair-deficient cancer. The genes are TRBV5-1 and TRBJ2-5, with D unresolved. Sample: peripheral blood, taken approximately 73 weeks after starting pembrolizumab. The CDR3 is CASSLGRTARETQYF. The CDR3 coding sequence is TGCGCCAGCAGCTTGGGACGGACCGCTAGAGAGACCCAGTACTTC.